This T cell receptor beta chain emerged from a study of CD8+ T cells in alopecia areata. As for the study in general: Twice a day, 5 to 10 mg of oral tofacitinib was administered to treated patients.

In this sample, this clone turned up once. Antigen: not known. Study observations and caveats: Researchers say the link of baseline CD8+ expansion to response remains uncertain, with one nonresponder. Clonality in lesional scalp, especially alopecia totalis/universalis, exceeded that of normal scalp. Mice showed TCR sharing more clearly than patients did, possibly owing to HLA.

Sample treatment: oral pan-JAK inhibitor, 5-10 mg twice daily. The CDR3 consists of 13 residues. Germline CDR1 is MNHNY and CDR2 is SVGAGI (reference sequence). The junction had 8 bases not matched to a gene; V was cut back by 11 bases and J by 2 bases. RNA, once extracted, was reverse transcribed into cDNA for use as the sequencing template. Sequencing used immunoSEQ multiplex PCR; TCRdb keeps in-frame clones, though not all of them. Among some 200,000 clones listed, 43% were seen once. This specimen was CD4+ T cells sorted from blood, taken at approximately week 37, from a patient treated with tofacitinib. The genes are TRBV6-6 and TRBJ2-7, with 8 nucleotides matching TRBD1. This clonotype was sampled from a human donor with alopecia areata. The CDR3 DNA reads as TGTGCCGGCCTAGACAGGGGAACCTACGAGCAGTACTTC. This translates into CAGLDRGTYEQYF.